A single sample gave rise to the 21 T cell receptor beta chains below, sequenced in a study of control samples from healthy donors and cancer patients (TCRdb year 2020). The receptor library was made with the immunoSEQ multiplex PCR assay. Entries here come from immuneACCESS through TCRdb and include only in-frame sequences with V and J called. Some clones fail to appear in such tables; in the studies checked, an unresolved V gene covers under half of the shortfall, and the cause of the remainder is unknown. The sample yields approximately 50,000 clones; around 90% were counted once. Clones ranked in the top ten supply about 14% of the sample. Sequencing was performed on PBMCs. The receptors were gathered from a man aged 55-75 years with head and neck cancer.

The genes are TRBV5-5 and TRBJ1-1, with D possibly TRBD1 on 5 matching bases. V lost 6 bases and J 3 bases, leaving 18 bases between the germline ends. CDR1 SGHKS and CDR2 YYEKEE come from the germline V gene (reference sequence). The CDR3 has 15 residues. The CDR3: CASTLLGGGDTEAFF. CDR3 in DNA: TGTGCCAGCACGCTTCTCGGCGGGGGAGACACTGAAGCTTTCTTT.

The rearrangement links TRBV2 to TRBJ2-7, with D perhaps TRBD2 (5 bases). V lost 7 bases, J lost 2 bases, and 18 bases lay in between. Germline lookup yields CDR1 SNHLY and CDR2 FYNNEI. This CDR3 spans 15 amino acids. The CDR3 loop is CASTHINGNTYEQYF. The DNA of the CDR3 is TGTGCCAGCACCCACATTAACGGGAATACCTACGAGCAGTACTTC. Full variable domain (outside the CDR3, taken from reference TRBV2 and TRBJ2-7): EPEVTQTPSHQVTQMGQEVILRCVPISNHLYFYWYRQILGQKVEFLVSFYNNEISEKSEIFDDQFSVERPDGSNFTLKIRSTKLEDSAMYFCASTHINGNTYEQYFGPGTRLTVT.

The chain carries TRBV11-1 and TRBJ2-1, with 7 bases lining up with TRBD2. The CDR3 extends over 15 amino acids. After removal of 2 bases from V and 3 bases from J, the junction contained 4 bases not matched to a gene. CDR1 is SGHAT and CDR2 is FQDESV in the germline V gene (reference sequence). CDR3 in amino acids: CASSLWGGDYNEQFF. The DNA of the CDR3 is TGTGCCAGCAGCTTATGGGGGGGTGACTACAATGAGCAGTTCTTC. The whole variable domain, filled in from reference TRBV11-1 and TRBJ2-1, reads EAEVAQSPRYKITEKSQAVAFWCDPISGHATLYWYRQILGQGPELLVQFQDESVVDDSQLPKDRFSAERLKGVDSTLKIQPAELGDSAMYLCASSLWGGDYNEQFFGPGTRLTVL.

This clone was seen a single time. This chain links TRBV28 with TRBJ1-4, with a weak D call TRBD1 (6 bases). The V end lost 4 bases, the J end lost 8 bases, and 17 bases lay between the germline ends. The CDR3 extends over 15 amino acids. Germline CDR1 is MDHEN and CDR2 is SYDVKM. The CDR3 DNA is TGTGCCAGCAGTTCTTCAGGGGACCTGGGGGAAAAACTGTTTTTT. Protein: CASSSSGDLGEKLFF.

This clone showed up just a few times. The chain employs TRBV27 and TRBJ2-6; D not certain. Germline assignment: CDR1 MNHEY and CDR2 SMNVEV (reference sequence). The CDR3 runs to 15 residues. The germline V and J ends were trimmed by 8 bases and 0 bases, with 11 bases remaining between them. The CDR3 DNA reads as TGTGCCAGCGCTAACCCGAGCTCTGGGGCCAACGTCCTGACTTTC. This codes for CASANPSSGANVLTF.

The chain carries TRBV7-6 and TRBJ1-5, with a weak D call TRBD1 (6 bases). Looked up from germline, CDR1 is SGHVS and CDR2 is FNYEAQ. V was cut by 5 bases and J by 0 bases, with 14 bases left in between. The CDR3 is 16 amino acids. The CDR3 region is CASSPAGAYSNQPQHF. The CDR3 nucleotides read TGTGCCAGCAGCCCTGCGGGGGCATATAGCAATCAGCCCCAGCATTTT.

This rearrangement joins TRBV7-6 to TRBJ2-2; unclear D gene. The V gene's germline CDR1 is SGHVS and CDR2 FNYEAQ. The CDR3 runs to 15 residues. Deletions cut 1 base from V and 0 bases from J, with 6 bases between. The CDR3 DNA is TGTGCCAGCAGCTTAGAGGTTGCGAACACCGGGGAGCTGTTTTTT. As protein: CASSLEVANTGELFF.

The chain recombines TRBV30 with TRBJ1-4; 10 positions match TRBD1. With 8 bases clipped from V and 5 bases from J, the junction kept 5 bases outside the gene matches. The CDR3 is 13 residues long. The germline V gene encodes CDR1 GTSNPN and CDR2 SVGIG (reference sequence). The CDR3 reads CAGGQGENEKLFF. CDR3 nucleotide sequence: TGTGCCGGAGGACAGGGGGAAAATGAAAAACTGTTTTTT.

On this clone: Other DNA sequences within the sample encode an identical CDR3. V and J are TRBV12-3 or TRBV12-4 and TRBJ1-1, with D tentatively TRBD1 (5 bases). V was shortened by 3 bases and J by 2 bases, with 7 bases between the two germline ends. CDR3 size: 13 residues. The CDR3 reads CASSLGPNTEAFF. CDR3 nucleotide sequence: TGTGCCAGCAGTTTGGGGCCCAACACTGAAGCTTTCTTT.

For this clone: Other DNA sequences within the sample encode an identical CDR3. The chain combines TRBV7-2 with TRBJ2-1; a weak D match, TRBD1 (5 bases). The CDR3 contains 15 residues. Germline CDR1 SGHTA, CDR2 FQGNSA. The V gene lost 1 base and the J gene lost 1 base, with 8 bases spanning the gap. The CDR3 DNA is TGTGCCAGCAGCTTAGAAACAGGATCCTACAATGAGCAGTTCTTC. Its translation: CASSLETGSYNEQFF.

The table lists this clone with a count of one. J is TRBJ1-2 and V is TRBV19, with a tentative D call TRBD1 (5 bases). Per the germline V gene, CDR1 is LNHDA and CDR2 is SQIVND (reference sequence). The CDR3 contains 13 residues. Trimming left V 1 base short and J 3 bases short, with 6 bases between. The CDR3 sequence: CASSIGGDYGYTF. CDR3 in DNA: TGTGCCAGTAGTATAGGGGGCGACTATGGCTACACCTTC.

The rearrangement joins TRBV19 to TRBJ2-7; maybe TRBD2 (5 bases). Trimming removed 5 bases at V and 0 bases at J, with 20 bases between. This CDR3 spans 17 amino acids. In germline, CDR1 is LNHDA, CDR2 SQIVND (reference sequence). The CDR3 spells CASSPFGSWRNSYEQYF. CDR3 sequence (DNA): TGTGCCAGTAGTCCCTTTGGATCCTGGAGGAACTCCTACGAGCAGTACTTC.

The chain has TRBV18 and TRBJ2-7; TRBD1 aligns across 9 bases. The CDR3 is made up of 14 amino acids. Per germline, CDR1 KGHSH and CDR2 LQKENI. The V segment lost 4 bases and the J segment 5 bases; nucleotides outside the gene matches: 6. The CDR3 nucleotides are TGTGCCAGCTCACGGCGGGACAGGGCTCACGAGCAGTACTTC. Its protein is CASSRRDRAHEQYF.

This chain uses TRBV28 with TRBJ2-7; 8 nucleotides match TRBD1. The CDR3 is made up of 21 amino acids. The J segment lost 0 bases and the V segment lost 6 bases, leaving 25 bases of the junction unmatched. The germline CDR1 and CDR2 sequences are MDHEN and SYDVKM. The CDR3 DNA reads TGTGCCAGCAGGAATCGAATCGGGACAGGACAACTTAAATCCCTCTCCTACGAGCAGTACTTC. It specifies CASRNRIGTGQLKSLSYEQYF. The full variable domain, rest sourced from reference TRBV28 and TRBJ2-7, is DVKVTQSSRYLVKRTGEKVFLECVQDMDHENMFWYRQDPGLGLRLIYFSYDVKMKEKGDIPEGYSVSREKKERFSLILESASTNQTSMYLCASRNRIGTGQLKSLSYEQYFGPGTRLTVT.

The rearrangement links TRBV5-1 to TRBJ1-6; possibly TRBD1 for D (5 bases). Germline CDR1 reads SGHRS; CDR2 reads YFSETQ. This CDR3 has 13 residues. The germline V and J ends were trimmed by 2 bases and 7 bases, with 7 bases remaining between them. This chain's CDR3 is CASSFRQNSPLHF. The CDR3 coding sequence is TGCGCCAGCAGCTTCCGACAGAATTCACCCCTCCACTTT.

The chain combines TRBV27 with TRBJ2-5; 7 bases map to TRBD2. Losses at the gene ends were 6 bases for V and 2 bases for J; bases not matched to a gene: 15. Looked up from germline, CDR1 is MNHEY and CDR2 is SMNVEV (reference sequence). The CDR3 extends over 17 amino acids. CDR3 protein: CASRAKSGVGTQETQYF. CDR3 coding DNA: TGTGCCAGCAGGGCGAAGAGCGGGGTGGGTACACAAGAGACCCAGTACTTC.

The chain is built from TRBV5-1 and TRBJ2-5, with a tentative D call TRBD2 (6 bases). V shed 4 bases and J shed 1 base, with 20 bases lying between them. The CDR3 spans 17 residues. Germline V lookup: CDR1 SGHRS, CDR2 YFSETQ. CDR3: CASSPTGSVSGQETQYF. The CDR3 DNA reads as TGCGCCAGCAGCCCCACGGGGTCGGTTAGCGGCCAAGAGACCCAGTACTTC.

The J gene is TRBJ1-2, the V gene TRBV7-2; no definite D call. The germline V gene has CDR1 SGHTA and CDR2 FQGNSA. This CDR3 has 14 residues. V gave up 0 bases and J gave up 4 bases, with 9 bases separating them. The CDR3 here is CASSLARFGYGYTF. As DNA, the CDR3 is TGTGCCAGCAGCTTAGCCCGGTTCGGCTATGGCTACACCTTC.

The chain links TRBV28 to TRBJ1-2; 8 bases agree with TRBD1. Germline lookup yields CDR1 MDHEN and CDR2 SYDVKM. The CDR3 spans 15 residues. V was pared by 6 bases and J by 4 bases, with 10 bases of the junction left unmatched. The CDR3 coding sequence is TGTGCCAGCAGACTACGACAGGGGATTTCCTATGGCTACACCTTC. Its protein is CASRLRQGISYGYTF.

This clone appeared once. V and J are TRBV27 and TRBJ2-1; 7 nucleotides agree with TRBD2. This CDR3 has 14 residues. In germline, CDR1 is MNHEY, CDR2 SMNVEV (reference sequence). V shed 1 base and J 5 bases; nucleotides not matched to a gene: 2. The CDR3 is CASSLWAGDNEQFF. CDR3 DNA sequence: TGTGCCAGCAGTTTATGGGCGGGGGACAATGAGCAGTTCTTC.

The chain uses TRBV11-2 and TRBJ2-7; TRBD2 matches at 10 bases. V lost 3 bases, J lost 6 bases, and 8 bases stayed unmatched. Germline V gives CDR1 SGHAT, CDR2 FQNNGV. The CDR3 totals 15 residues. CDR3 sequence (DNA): TGTGCCAGCAGCTTCGCTTCTAGCGGGAGTTCCGAGCAGTACTTC. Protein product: CASSFASSGSSEQYF.